Each of the 23 T cell receptor beta chains below was sequenced from the same sample in a study of OX40 agonist ivuxolimab in advanced cancers. The table came from immunoSEQ multiplex PCR; TCRdb's copy has only in-frame clones and leaves some out. There are 70,000 to 85,000 clones in the sample; roughly 94% occur only once, and about 10% lies in the top ten. The source was CD4+ or CD8+ T cells sorted from blood, collected in a trial of the OX40 agonist ivuxolimab. All receptors derive from an adult with an advanced solid tumor such as melanoma, head and neck, liver or kidney cancer.

V and J are TRBV5-1 and TRBJ1-1; D is possibly TRBD1 (6 bases). The CDR3 extends over 11 amino acids. CDR1 is SGHRS and CDR2 is YFSETQ in the germline V gene. Deletions cut 4 bases from V and 10 bases from J, with 11 bases between. Here the CDR3 reads CASSPGGRAFF. CDR3 coding DNA: TGCGCCAGCAGCCCGGGGGGCAGAGCTTTCTTT.

This chain connects TRBV27 to TRBJ2-7; the match to TRBD2 covers 8 bases. The germline V gene encodes CDR1 MNHEY and CDR2 SMNVEV (reference sequence). After removal of 5 bases from V and 0 bases from J, the junction contained 6 bases not matched to a gene. This CDR3 contains 15 residues. The CDR3 sequence is CASSETSGSSYEQYF. The CDR3 region has the DNA TGTGCCAGCAGTGAGACCAGCGGGAGCTCCTACGAGCAGTACTTC.

DNA for the CDR3: TGTGCCAGCAGTTTGGGACAGGGACAGGGCGAGCAGTACTTC. Its translation: CASSLGQGQGEQYF. The chain uses TRBV27 and TRBJ2-7, with 9 bases lining up with TRBD1. CDR1 MNHEY and CDR2 SMNVEV come from the germline V gene (reference sequence). J lost 6 bases, V lost 3 bases, and 6 bases had no gene match. The CDR3 has 14 residues.

A single count supports this clone. The V gene is TRBV20-1, the J gene TRBJ2-7, with D perhaps matching TRBD2 (7 bases). The length of the CDR3 is 11 residues. Trimming removed 5 bases at V and 7 bases at J, with 12 bases between. Per germline, CDR1 DFQATT and CDR2 SNEGSKA (reference sequence). CDR3 sequence reads: CSARTRGEQYF. For the CDR3, the DNA is TGCAGTGCTCGGACTAGGGGGGAGCAGTACTTC.

The CDR3 here is CASSLGTLAYEQYF. The CDR3 DNA is TGTGCCAGCAGCTTAGGGACTTTAGCCTACGAGCAGTACTTC. The chain has TRBV13 and TRBJ2-7, with D unclear. The germline gives CDR1 PRHDT, CDR2 FYEKMQ (reference sequence). The CDR3 consists of 14 residues. The V end lost 0 bases, the J end lost 2 bases, and 8 bases lay between the germline ends.

The chain joins TRBV13 to TRBJ2-7; TRBD2 matches at 7 bases. The length of the CDR3 is 13 residues. V was pared by 2 bases and J by 4 bases, with 2 bases of the junction left unmatched. Germline V lookup: CDR1 PRHDT, CDR2 FYEKMQ (reference sequence). The DNA for the CDR3 is TGTGCCAGCAGCTTACCGGGGGGTTACGAGCAGTACTTC. Translating it yields CASSLPGGYEQYF. Based on the CDR3 plus reference TRBV13 and TRBJ2-7, the full variable domain is AAGVIQSPRHLIKEKRETATLKCYPIPRHDTVYWYQQGPGQDPQFLISFYEKMQSDKGSIPDRFSAQQFSDYHSELNMSSLELGDSALYFCASSLPGGYEQYFGPGTRLTVT.

The chain links TRBV7-1 to TRBJ2-7, with 7 bases aligning to TRBD2. TRBV7-1 is designated an ORF whose function remains uncertain. There are 14 residues in the CDR3. J was trimmed by 4 bases and V by 4 bases; bases with no gene match: 7. CDR3 region: CASSLGASGYEQYF. As DNA, the CDR3 is TGTGCCAGCAGCTTAGGAGCTAGCGGTTACGAGCAGTACTTC.

The chain combines TRBV6-1 with TRBJ2-5, with unresolved D. The germline V and J ends were trimmed by 3 bases and 5 bases, with 16 bases remaining between them. The CDR3 is 15 amino acids. Germline CDR1 is MNHNS and CDR2 is SASEGT. CDR3 sequence (DNA): TGTGCCAGCAGTGACGTTACTACATTCGGGGAGACCCAGTACTTC. Its translation: CASSDVTTFGETQYF.

The chain carries TRBV4-3 and TRBJ2-1, with 9 bases matching TRBD2. The junction had 5 bases not matched to a gene; V was cut back by 1 base and J by 7 bases. The CDR3 contains 15 residues. Per germline, CDR1 LGHNA and CDR2 YSLEER. The chain's CDR3 is CASSQAGLAGNEQFF. The CDR3, as DNA: TGCGCCAGCAGCCAAGCGGGGCTAGCGGGAAATGAGCAGTTCTTC.

CDR3 residues: CATSQGPFSGEKLFF. The CDR3 region has the DNA TGTGCCACCAGTCAAGGGCCGTTTTCCGGAGAAAAACTGTTTTTT. This chain links TRBV15 with TRBJ1-4; D not resolved. The germline V gene encodes CDR1 LNHNV and CDR2 YYDKDF (reference sequence). The CDR3 sequence is 15 residues long. V was cut by 6 bases and J by 8 bases, with 19 bases left in between.

This chain joins TRBV7-9 and TRBJ1-1, with a weak D call TRBD1 (5 bases). Germline lookup yields CDR1 SEHNR and CDR2 FQNEAQ (reference sequence). The V and J ends lost 5 bases and 1 base respectively, with 11 bases between them. The CDR3 has 14 residues. The CDR3 region has the DNA TGTGCCAGCAGCCGCCCGACAGAGAACACTGAAGCTTTCTTT. This encodes CASSRPTENTEAFF.

The chain links TRBV27 to TRBJ2-5; D is ambiguous. CDR1 and CDR2 (germline): MNHEY, SMNVEV (reference sequence). Trimming cost V 2 bases and J 3 bases, with 13 bases left between them. The CDR3 covers 15 residues. The CDR3 nucleotides read TGTGCCAGCAGTTTAGGCGGCCCGCCGGAAGAGACCCAGTACTTC. Residues: CASSLGGPPEETQYF.

The V gene is TRBV5-4, the J gene TRBJ2-7; 9 bases are shared with TRBD1. This CDR3 has 12 amino acids. V lost 5 bases, J lost 5 bases, and 2 bases stayed unmatched. CDR1 SGHNT and CDR2 YYREEE come from the germline V gene (reference sequence). The CDR3 protein is CASRQGANEQYF. The CDR3 nucleotides are TGTGCCAGCAGACAGGGGGCCAACGAGCAGTACTTC.

V and J are TRBV4-2 and TRBJ2-7; D is ambiguous. V was clipped by 0 bases and J by 2 bases, with 11 bases between them. The CDR3 runs to 15 residues. CDR1 and CDR2 (germline): LGHNA, YNFKEQ. The CDR3 sequence: CASSQDNPGPYEQYF. CDR3 DNA: TGTGCCAGCAGCCAAGATAACCCCGGGCCCTACGAGCAGTACTTC.

This sequence joins TRBV10-1 and TRBJ2-2; D call uncertain. CDR1 is WNHNN and CDR2 is SYGVQD in the germline V gene (reference sequence). This CDR3 region has 19 residues. The V end was cut by 3 bases, the J end by 4 bases, with 24 bases between. The CDR3 DNA reads TGCGCCAGCAGTGAACCCTCAATGGGCCCGGGCCCCGTCACCGGGGAGCTGTTTTTT. This translates into CASSEPSMGPGPVTGELFF.

The V call is TRBV7-6, the J call TRBJ1-1; 7 bases match TRBD1. The CDR3 spans 14 residues. Germline trimming cut 3 bases from V and 6 bases from J; bases unmatched to any gene: 7. Germline V gene lookup returns CDR1 SGHVS and CDR2 FNYEAQ. The CDR3 DNA follows: TGTGCCAGCAGCTTTTCAGGGGGTTTGGCTGAAGCTTTCTTT. This sequence encodes CASSFSGGLAEAFF.

The rearrangement uses TRBV11-3 and TRBJ2-1; D perhaps matches TRBD2 (5 bases). The ends were cut back, 6 bases at V and 2 bases at J, with 11 bases in the middle. From germline, CDR1 is SGHNT and CDR2 YENEEA. There are 14 residues in the CDR3. The CDR3 nucleotides read TGTGCCAGCAGTCTAGCTGACACCTACAATGAGCAGTTCTTC. This gives the protein CASSLADTYNEQFF.

The chain employs TRBV19 and TRBJ1-1; no definite D call. Germline V gene lookup returns CDR1 LNHDA and CDR2 SQIVND (reference sequence). CDR3 length: 16 residues. Trimming removed 3 bases at V and 1 base at J, with 15 bases between. The CDR3 protein is CASSIALPQPNTEAFF. The CDR3 DNA is TGTGCCAGTAGTATCGCCCTCCCGCAGCCGAACACTGAAGCTTTCTTT. The whole variable domain, remainder taken from reference TRBV19 and TRBJ1-1, is DGGITQSPKYLFRKEGQNVTLSCEQNLNHDAMYWYRQDPGQGLRLIYYSQIVNDFQKGDIAEGYSVSREKKESFPLTVTSAQKNPTAFYLCASSIALPQPNTEAFFGQGTRLTVV.

The chain joins TRBV6-6 to TRBJ2-7; D is ambiguous. V dropped 3 bases and J dropped 4 bases, with 10 bases sitting between them. CDR3 length equals 13 residues. Germline lookup yields CDR1 MNHNY and CDR2 SVGAGI (reference sequence). CDR3 bases: TGTGCCAGCAGTTATGGGAACTCTTACGAGCAGTACTTC. Residues: CASSYGNSYEQYF.

The rearrangement links TRBV5-1 to TRBJ2-1, with D perhaps TRBD1 or TRBD2 (5 bases each). The germline V gene encodes CDR1 SGHRS and CDR2 YFSETQ. Trimming removed 0 bases from V and 0 bases from J, with 10 bases in between. The CDR3 sequence is 16 residues long. The CDR3 region is CASSLAGTSSYNEQFF. CDR3 coding DNA: TGCGCCAGCAGCTTGGCCGGGACGAGCTCCTACAATGAGCAGTTCTTC. The full variable domain, rest sourced from reference TRBV5-1 and TRBJ2-1, is KAGVTQTPRYLIKTRGQQVTLSCSPISGHRSVSWYQQTPGQGLQFLFEYFSETQRNKGNFPGRFSGRQFSNSRSEMNVSTLELGDSALYLCASSLAGTSSYNEQFFGPGTRLTVL.

The rearrangement links TRBV19 to TRBJ1-1; 8 bases line up with TRBD1. This CDR3 is 15 amino acids long. CDR1 LNHDA and CDR2 SQIVND come from the germline V gene (reference sequence). V gave up 4 bases and J gave up 1 base; unmatched junction bases: 5. CDR3 nucleotide sequence: TGTGCCAGTAGTAGCGGCGACAGGGGGAACACTGAAGCTTTCTTT. It yields the protein CASSSGDRGNTEAFF.

There are a few counts of this clone. The V gene is TRBV19, the J gene TRBJ2-7; TRBD2 is a possible D gene (5 bases). The germline V and J ends were trimmed by 5 bases and 1 base, with 12 bases remaining between them. CDR1 and CDR2 (germline): LNHDA, SQIVND (reference sequence). The CDR3 extends over 14 amino acids. The CDR3 region is CASSWSGRSYEQYF. The CDR3 DNA follows: TGTGCCAGTAGTTGGTCGGGGAGATCCTACGAGCAGTACTTC.

This chain joins TRBV7-9 and TRBJ2-5; D may be TRBD2 (5 bases). The length of the CDR3 is 14 residues. CDR1 and CDR2 (germline): SEHNR, FQNEAQ (reference sequence). The V end lost 3 bases, the J end lost 4 bases, and 12 bases lay between the germline ends. Here the CDR3 reads CASSFAPSPETQYF. The CDR3 nucleotides read TGTGCCAGCAGCTTTGCCCCTAGCCCAGAGACCCAGTACTTC. Together with reference TRBV7-9 and TRBJ2-5, the CDR3 gives the full variable domain: DTGVSQNPRHKITKRGQNVTFRCDPISEHNRLYWYRQTLGQGPEFLTYFQNEAQLEKSRLLSDRFSAERPKGSFSTLEIQRTEQGDSAMYLCASSFAPSPETQYFGPGTRLLVL.